This T cell receptor beta chain was profiled in a study of cytomegalovirus exposure and HLA in healthy donors. Study-wide points: Sequencing artifact likely explains a cluster of highly shared sequence variants.

Each of the donors was a healthy bone marrow donor. PCR primers comprised 60 Vbeta and 13 Jbeta primers. Produced via immunoSEQ multiplex PCR; TCRdb's table is partial and in-frame only. The sample includes roughly 170,000 clones, under 90% of them seen just once. Germline V gene lookup returns CDR1 LNHDA and CDR2 SQIVND (reference sequence). The ends lost 3 bases at V and 3 bases at J; junction bases unmatched: 3. The length of the CDR3 is 14 residues. Notes on this clone: The antigen is undetermined.

This receptor was obtained from a male donor in good health and CMV-seronegative. The chain employs TRBV19 and TRBJ2-7, with 9 bases that match TRBD1. Specimen: PBMCs. CDR3 residues: CASSIMTGGYEQYF. The CDR3 nucleotides are TGTGCCAGTAGTATTATGACAGGGGGCTACGAGCAGTACTTC.